This T cell receptor beta chain was captured in a study of blood T cells in healthy people across ages. Across the study: Through template switching, about one barcoded beta molecule was captured per two T cells, as measured in model experiments.

As regards this clonotype: Its antigen is undetermined. A much more abundant neighbour one base away suggests this may be a read error. No conserved phenylalanine or tryptophan ends this CDR3, so it is likely a read error.

The authors ran a second PCR of about 7 to 12 cycles using a sample-barcoded 5' primer and a J-beta primer mix. Template switching added a 12-random-nucleotide identifier to every cDNA molecule. Via MiXCR, TCRdb re-called the 5' RACE reads, giving one row per CDR3 protein. The data hold 800,000 to 950,000 distinct CDR3 sequences, with 25% to 35% observed a single time. Study conclusions and caveats: Unsorted PBMCs ruled out conclusive naive versus antigen-experienced comparison.

The sample was also reused in another study, on T cells of mothers and their children. That paper notes: Each donor was one of three healthy Caucasian mothers or one of their six children.

The origin of this receptor is a woman aged 40 to 50 in good health. The sample consisted of blood.

The CDR3 is CASSRGQPNYEQYY. CDR3 in DNA: TGTGCCAGCAGCAGGGGACAGCCAAACTACGAGCAGTACTAC. The V gene is TRBV7-2, the J gene TRBJ2-7, with TRBD1 matching over 7 bases. V gave up 5 bases and J gave up 3 bases; unmatched junction bases: 7. The CDR3 covers 14 residues. Germline V gene sequence: CDR1 SGHTA, CDR2 FQGNSA.